The clone carrying this T cell receptor beta chain was picked up one time. Profiling relied on immunoSEQ multiplex PCR, and the TCRdb table lists in-frame clones only, not all of them. The sample consists of about 280,000 clones, 85% to 90% of them appearing once. This record comes from a study of cytomegalovirus exposure and HLA in healthy donors. Looking at the study overall: The approximately 130 validation repertoires matched the approximately 700 first-cohort repertoires in platform, a later analysis reported.

There are 15 residues in the CDR3. The junction had 6 bases not matched to a gene; V was cut back by 5 bases and J by 3 bases. Germline values: CDR1 SEHNR, CDR2 FQNEAQ (reference sequence). The donors belonged to the approximately 120-subject validation cohort, separate from the roughly 650-subject first cohort. Sequencing was carried out using PBMCs. This TCR was sampled from a woman aged 18-30 years in good health and CMV-seronegative. The chain combines TRBV7-9 with TRBJ2-2; TRBD2 matches at 7 bases. The CDR3 is CASSPSGSDTGELFF. CDR3 coding DNA: TGTGCCAGCAGCCCTAGCGGTTCGGACACCGGGGAGCTGTTTTTT. The full variable domain, with the rest looked up from reference TRBV7-9 and TRBJ2-2, is DTGVSQNPRHKITKRGQNVTFRCDPISEHNRLYWYRQTLGQGPEFLTYFQNEAQLEKSRLLSDRFSAERPKGSFSTLEIQRTEQGDSAMYLCASSPSGSDTGELFFGEGSRLTVL.